A single sample gave rise to the 9 T cell receptor beta chains below, sequenced in a study of shared clonotypes between healthy human individuals. Repertoires were generated with immunoSEQ multiplex PCR, while TCRdb's copy carries only in-frame clones and drops some. Of about 2.4 million clones in the sample, approximately 92% were seen once. Sequencing was done on a sample of naive CD4+ T cells sorted from blood. Specified subset: CD45RA+ positively selected. All receptors come from a man younger than 35 in good health.

This chain connects TRBV28 to TRBJ1-6, with TRBD1 matching 8 bases. The CDR3 totals 15 residues. Per germline, CDR1 MDHEN and CDR2 SYDVKM. V was clipped by 4 bases and J by 7 bases; unmatched bases: 6. Here the CDR3 DNA reads TGTGCCAGCAGTTCTTCAGGGGGCCGGAATTCACCCCTCCACTTT. Amino acid sequence: CASSSSGGRNSPLHF.

This clone has a single count. The V call is TRBV5-1, the J call TRBJ1-1; 7 bases match TRBD1. The CDR3 runs 15 residues. V gave up 4 bases and J gave up 3 bases; unmatched junction bases: 9. Germline loops: CDR1 SGHRS, CDR2 YFSETQ. The DNA for the CDR3 is TGCGCCAGCAGCCGCCTGGGACAGTCTGACACTGAAGCTTTCTTT. Protein sequence: CASSRLGQSDTEAFF.

This chain uses TRBV2 with TRBJ2-5, with 7 bases lining up with TRBD2. The J segment lost 6 bases and the V segment lost 2 bases, leaving 9 bases of the junction unmatched. The CDR3 is 15 amino acids. The germline V gene encodes CDR1 SNHLY and CDR2 FYNNEI. Here the CDR3 DNA reads TGTGCCAGCAGTGAAATGGCGGGGGATATTAAGACCCAGTACTTC. Its translation: CASSEMAGDIKTQYF.

The CDR3 region is CAISVRAGEGELFF. The DNA for the CDR3 is TGTGCCATCAGTGTACGGGCAGGGGAAGGGGAGCTGTTTTTT. This chain links TRBV10-3 with TRBJ2-2, with D perhaps TRBD1 (6 bases). The CDR3 covers 14 residues. The germline CDR1 and CDR2 sequences are ENHRY and SYGVKD. Trimming left V 4 bases short and J 8 bases short, with 14 bases between.

The rearrangement uses TRBV6-1 and TRBJ2-2; D unclear. V was cut by 1 base and J by 1 base, with 10 bases left in between. This CDR3 has 16 amino acids. Germline-derived CDR1 and CDR2 are MNHNS and SASEGT. The DNA for the CDR3 is TGTGCCAGCAGTGAAGGTCGGACGAGGAACACCGGGGAGCTGTTTTTT. This sequence encodes CASSEGRTRNTGELFF.

The V gene is TRBV30, the J gene TRBJ1-1; D not certain. Trimming stripped 1 base from V and 5 bases from J, with 11 bases between. The CDR3 consists of 13 residues. Germline CDR1 and CDR2: GTSNPN and SVGIG (reference sequence). The DNA for the CDR3 is TGTGCCTGGAGTGAAAATCAGAGAACTGAAGCTTTCTTT. This encodes CAWSENQRTEAFF.

This chain links TRBV27 with TRBJ2-7; D perhaps matches TRBD2 (5 bases). V was pared by 0 bases and J by 0 bases, with 18 bases between. CDR1 is MNHEY and CDR2 is SMNVEV in the germline V gene (reference sequence). This CDR3 has 18 amino acids. The CDR3, as DNA: TGTGCCAGCAGTTTATCGAGGGCTAAGCGGTTGAGCTCCTACGAGCAGTACTTC. Encoded protein: CASSLSRAKRLSSYEQYF.

The chain combines TRBV7-9 with TRBJ2-3; no clear D. The CDR3 is 14 amino acids. Germline CDR1 and CDR2: SEHNR and FQNEAQ (reference sequence). Trimming shortened V by 3 bases and J by 3 bases, and 10 bases separated the two germline ends. This CDR3 is CASSFAWKTDTQYF. The CDR3 DNA is TGTGCCAGCAGCTTCGCCTGGAAAACAGATACGCAGTATTTT.

The CDR3 loop reads CASSMTTGNYGYTF. CDR3 nucleotides: TGCGCCAGCAGCATGACCACGGGTAACTATGGCTACACCTTC. The chain combines TRBV5-1 with TRBJ1-2; D not certain. This CDR3 contains 14 residues. Trimming took 4 bases from V and 1 from J, leaving 11 bases between them. Germline lookup yields CDR1 SGHRS and CDR2 YFSETQ. The complete variable domain, with remaining parts taken from reference TRBV5-1 and TRBJ1-2, reads KAGVTQTPRYLIKTRGQQVTLSCSPISGHRSVSWYQQTPGQGLQFLFEYFSETQRNKGNFPGRFSGRQFSNSRSEMNVSTLELGDSALYLCASSMTTGNYGYTFGSGTRLTVV.